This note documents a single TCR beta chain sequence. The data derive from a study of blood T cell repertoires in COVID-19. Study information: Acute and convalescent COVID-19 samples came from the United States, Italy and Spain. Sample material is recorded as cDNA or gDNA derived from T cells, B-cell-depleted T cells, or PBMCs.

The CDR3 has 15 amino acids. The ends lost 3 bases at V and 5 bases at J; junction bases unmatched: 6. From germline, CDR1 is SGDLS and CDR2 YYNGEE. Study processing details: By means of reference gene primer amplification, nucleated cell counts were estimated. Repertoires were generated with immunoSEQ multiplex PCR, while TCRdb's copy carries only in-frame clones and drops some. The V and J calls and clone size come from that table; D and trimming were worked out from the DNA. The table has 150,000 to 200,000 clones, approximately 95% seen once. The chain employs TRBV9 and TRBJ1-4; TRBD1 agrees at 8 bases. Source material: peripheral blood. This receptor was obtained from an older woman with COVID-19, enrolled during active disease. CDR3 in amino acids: CASSALDRGNEKLFF. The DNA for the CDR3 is TGTGCCAGCAGCGCCTTAGACAGGGGAAATGAAAAACTGTTTTTT.